The T cell receptor beta chain under discussion was sequenced for a study of shared clonotypes between healthy human individuals. The CDR3 extends over 13 amino acids. Germline V gives CDR1 SGHNT, CDR2 YYREEE (reference sequence). J was trimmed by 7 bases and V by 7 bases; bases with no gene match: 10. Positively selected for CCR7, the CD45RO-negative cells used as naive CD8 cells excluded terminally differentiated effector memory CD45RA+ cells. Genomic DNA of every subset was divided equally among multiple immunoSEQ plates. The protocol was immunoSEQ multiplex PCR, while the TCRdb copy is restricted to in-frame clones and leaves out a portion. The sample yields millions of clones, approximately 94% seen once.

Material: naive CD8+ T cells sorted from blood. V gene TRBV5-4 combines with J gene TRBJ2-7; 8 positions match TRBD2. This TCR was sampled from a man younger than 35 in good health. Here the CDR3 DNA reads TGTGCCAGCCGCCTCCGGGAGGGCCAGGAGCAGTACTTC. Translated, it gives CASRLREGQEQYF.